This TCR beta chain was sequenced in a study of blood T cell repertoires in COVID-19. TCRdb's copy holds only in-frame clones and misses some; the assay was immunoSEQ multiplex PCR. The sample lists under 200,000 clones; roughly 80% were seen once. Only a few counts were recorded for this clone. The V and J ends lost 5 bases and 7 bases, in that order; junction bases with no gene match: 13. This CDR3 region has 18 residues. Germline V gene sequence: CDR1 SEHNR, CDR2 FQNEAQ (reference sequence). This TCR came from a man between 65 and 80 years old with acute or convalescent COVID-19. Input material: peripheral blood. This chain joins TRBV7-9 and TRBJ2-1; 14 nucleotides agree with TRBD2. The CDR3 reads CASSELGTSGSKRNEQFF. The CDR3 DNA reads as TGTGCCAGCAGCGAATTGGGGACTAGCGGGAGTAAGCGGAATGAGCAGTTCTTC.